This T cell receptor (beta chain) was recovered during a study of radiation and T cells in renal cell carcinoma (dated by TCRdb to 2020 to 2022). Looking at the study overall: Samples came from a clinical trial, in which primary renal cell carcinomas received 15 Gy stereotactic body radiation therapy followed by nephrectomy 4 weeks later. In total, approximately 53 samples, comprising 26 tumors and around 27 peripheral blood samples, were subjected to TCR beta sequencing. Across all 50 or so samples, approximately 4,000,000 unique CDR3 nucleotide sequences, encoding 2,658,974 unique CDR3 amino acid sequences, were identified. Paper-wide results and their limitations: An increase in top tumor clonotypes in blood was observed from baseline to 2 weeks post-radiation, followed by contraction by 4 weeks, which was taken to suggest transient expansion of tumor-resident clones. The single-armed trial design could not address effects of radiation dose or scheduling on the TCR repertoire. Tracking of blood repertoire dynamics stopped at three to four weeks after treatment, with no follow-up past that point. No pretreatment tumor biopsies were available, so the baseline intratumoral presence of clonotypes could not be determined.

About this clone: The target of this receptor is not known. No per-base quality is available; no much larger clone lies one base away.

TCR beta libraries were generated from genomic DNA with the immunoSEQ kit, following the manufacturer's recommendations. Library preparation used a first multiplex PCR with proprietary primers, then a second PCR adding unique barcodes, with bead cleanups after each round. Each sample batch included a kit-provided positive control reaction and a negative control reaction. The final libraries were assessed on an Agilent 4200 TapeStation D1000 ScreenTape, pooled by volume, and quantified by qPCR. Sequencing was performed on an Illumina NextSeq500 with a MidOutput 150-cycle cartridge, and 156 Read1 and 15 Index1 cycles were run with kit custom primers. The pooled library was loaded at roughly 0.96 pM, with a roughly 20% PhiX control spiked in. Per the original workflow: Vendor-processed data were analyzed in R, with a clonotype defined as all T cells sharing the same CDR3 nucleotide sequence. In the clone abundance analyses, frequencies in each sample were normalized to that sample's 10,000 most abundant clones. Public T cell clones, which averaged fewer than five per sample, were excluded before analysis. Tumor-enriched and baseline blood-enriched clonotypes were defined by at least a 32-fold difference in abundance between compartments. A beta-binomial differential abundance model was used to identify clonotypes that were expanded or contracted between blood time points. Similarity between tumor and blood repertoires was quantified using the Baroni-Urbani and Buser coefficient, and groups were compared with two-tailed Wilcoxon tests in R. Held by TCRdb, this immuneACCESS table contains in-frame sequences only and omits some clones. Under half of the omission traces to an unresolved V gene where checked; the cause of the rest is unknown. The DNA was the basis for D and trimming; V, J and clone size are from that table. Recorded for this sample are 40,000 to 60,000 clones; 65% to 90% of them occurred a single time. The top ten clonotypes cover 25% to 35% of the sample.

The CDR1 and CDR2 encoded by the germline V gene (reference sequence) are LNHDA and SQIVND. The CDR3 runs 15 amino acids, cysteine and phenylalanine included. This entry keeps only the CDR3 DNA: 45 bases, framed from base 1. V is reduced by 7 bases and J by 6 bases, leaving a spacing of 16 bases between them. The sample's time point label, in plain terms: baseline pretreatment blood. In the paper's terms, the treatment or condition label means: 15 Gy SBRT to primary tumor, nephrectomy 4 weeks later. Serial peripheral blood from radiation-treated patients was sampled at baseline, 2 weeks and 4 weeks after SBRT to track tumor-enriched clonotypes. Every patient had renal cell carcinoma of clear cell pathology. Genomic DNA for TCR sequencing was prepared using the QIAamp DNA Blood Mini Kit (Qiagen). Samples were included in the analyses only if all quality control checks were passed.

The input for sequencing was blood, taken from a patient whose treatment included radiotherapy and nephrectomy. The source of this sequence is a woman in her 70s with renal cell carcinoma. This chain joins TRBV19 to TRBJ1-6; too little of a D gene remains to name it. The CDR3 region reads CASTPAGITNSPLHF. In nucleotides, the sequence is TGTGCCAGTACTCCGGCAGGAATAACTAATTCACCCCTCCACTTT.